This T cell receptor (beta chain) derives from a study of graft-versus-host responses after intestinal transplantation. Across the study: Tacrolimus plus steroids were given to all recipients for approximately three years, preceded by anti-thymocyte globulin induction.

Study results and caveats: Recipient marrow held GvH clones, some first seen in ileum or blood.

Comment on this clone: Its target is unknown.

The repertoire was sequenced with immunoSEQ multiplex PCR; TCRdb's copy has only in-frame clones and lacks some. The sample carries 100,000 or so clones, approximately 92% recorded once. The sequence came from a human donor who was the organ donor for an intestinal transplant. The specimen comprised unstimulated CD8+ T cells sorted from spleen or lymph node cells, sampled before transplant.

CDR3 in amino acids: CASSENAGQGGTGYTF. Here the CDR3 DNA reads TGTGCCAGCAGCGAGAACGCCGGTCAGGGAGGGACTGGCTACACCTTC. The V call is TRBV11-2, the J call TRBJ1-2; perhaps TRBD1 as D (5 bases). Germline V gene data show CDR1 as SGHAT and CDR2 as FQNNGV. The germline V and J ends were trimmed by 5 bases and 7 bases, with 23 bases remaining between them. This CDR3 region has 16 residues.